Sequencing of this T cell receptor beta chain was carried out in a study of T-cell reconstitution after alpha-beta-depleted transplantation in children. Unique molecular identifiers were incorporated when the TCRbeta library was constructed. TCRdb called the PCR reads again in MiXCR, with one record for every CDR3 protein. Of 450,000 to 700,000 distinct CDR3 sequences in the sample, 25% to 30% were seen once. Study-level results: After transplant, at about two months, alpha-beta T cells were reportedly derived from several hundred expanded graft clones.

A note on this clonotype: Antigen unknown.

The CDR3 loop spans 14 amino acids. V lost 2 bases and J 2 bases, leaving 10 bases between the germline ends. Germline values: CDR1 SGHKS, CDR2 YYEKEE (reference sequence). Sequences were derived from PBMCs, sampled before TCRalphabeta/CD19-depleted stem cell transplant. V and J are TRBV5-5 and TRBJ1-1; no firm D call. The clonotype originates from a boy in the first two years of life with Wiskott-Aldrich syndrome, due to receive a stem cell transplant. DNA of the CDR3: TGTGCCAGCAGCTTTAGGGAGGTCAACACTGAAGCTTTCTTT. Translated, it gives CASSFREVNTEAFF. Full variable domain (remainder filled in from reference TRBV5-5 and TRBJ1-1): DAGVTQSPTHLIKTRGQQVTLRCSPISGHKSVSWYQQVLGQGPQFIFQYYEKEERGRGNFPDRFSARQFPNYSSELNVNALLLGDSALYLCASSFREVNTEAFFGQGTRLTVV.